The rows below give T cell receptor beta chains drawn from one sample of a study of cytomegalovirus exposure and HLA in healthy donors. Profiling relied on immunoSEQ multiplex PCR, and the TCRdb table lists in-frame clones only, not all of them. The sample lists 120,000 to 150,000 clones, roughly nine tenths seen once, with roughly 0.7% in the top ten. Sequences were obtained from PBMCs. Receptors were obtained from a man between 18 and 29 years old in good health and CMV-seronegative. CDR3s include the opening cysteine and the closing phenylalanine or tryptophan. The order of the fields is J gene, D gene, clone size, V gene, CDR3 protein, CDR3 DNA. The D gene is left open where the match is weak. Clone size is shown for a subset of rows, as once, few, many or a class of expanded clone.

TRBJ1-6	-	few	TRBV18	CASSTGNSPLHF	TGTGCCAGCTCAACAGGGAATTCACCCCTCCACTTT
TRBJ1-5	TRBD1	-	TRBV28	CASSLGVTGGRQPQHF	TGTGCCAGCAGTTTAGGGGTCACAGGGGGCCGTCAGCCCCAGCATTTT
TRBJ2-3	TRBD1	many	TRBV6-6	CASSYHGQGADTQYF	TGTGCCAGCAGTTATCATGGACAGGGGGCAGATACGCAGTATTTT
TRBJ1-1	TRBD1	-	TRBV7-8	CASSLVGQAEAFF	TGTGCCAGCAGCTTGGTGGGACAGGCTGAAGCTTTCTTT
TRBJ2-2	-	-	TRBV7-9	CASSPNRPGLQNTGELFF	TGTGCCAGCAGCCCAAATAGACCGGGACTCCAGAACACCGGGGAGCTGTTTTTT
TRBJ2-4	-	-	TRBV7-2	CASSLGQLGNIQYF	TGTGCCAGCAGCTTGGGGCAGTTGGGGAACATTCAGTACTTC
TRBJ1-2	-	-	TRBV20-1	CSASPSLGYTF	TGCAGTGCTAGCCCCTCCCTTGGCTACACCTTC
TRBJ2-3	-	-	TRBV30	CAWSVRARRLSTDTQYF	TGTGCCTGGAGTGTACGTGCTAGACGCCTGAGCACAGATACGCAGTATTTT
TRBJ2-2	TRBD2	-	TRBV12-5	CASGWASGGPGELFF	TGTGCTAGTGGTTGGGCTAGCGGGGGCCCCGGGGAGCTGTTTTTT
TRBJ1-1	-	-	TRBV7-6	CASSLAGRGNTEAFF	TGTGCCAGCAGCTTAGCCGGACGGGGGAACACTGAAGCTTTCTTT
TRBJ1-1	TRBD1	-	TRBV2	CASSELDRVRTEAFF	TGTGCCAGCAGTGAACTGGACAGGGTGAGGACTGAAGCTTTCTTT
TRBJ2-5	-	-	TRBV7-7	CASSLLTVGETQYF	TGTGCCAGCAGCCTCCTGACAGTCGGAGAGACCCAGTACTTC
TRBJ2-1	TRBD1	-	TRBV5-1	CASRLTGEQFF	TGCGCCAGCAGGCTGACAGGGGAGCAGTTCTTC
TRBJ2-1	-	-	TRBV7-2	CASSLDQQAAEQFF	TGTGCCAGCAGCTTAGATCAACAGGCAGCTGAGCAGTTCTTC
TRBJ1-3	-	-	TRBV27	CASGYQGPGGTIYF	TGTGCCAGCGGATATCAGGGGCCTGGGGGCACCATATATTTT
TRBJ2-1	TRBD2	-	TRBV9	CASSRLTSGSYNEQFF	TGTGCCAGCAGCAGATTGACTAGCGGCTCCTACAATGAGCAGTTCTTC
TRBJ2-5	TRBD2	-	TRBV11-2	CASSLATGGQETQYF	TGTGCCAGCAGCTTAGCTACGGGGGGGCAAGAGACCCAGTACTTC
TRBJ2-5	-	once	TRBV12-5	CASGFWGPETQYF	TGTGCTAGTGGTTTTTGGGGCCCGGAGACCCAGTACTTC
TRBJ2-3	-	-	TRBV29-1	CSVEEGRQYTDTQYF	TGCAGCGTTGAAGAGGGGCGACAGTACACAGATACGCAGTATTTT
TRBJ2-7	TRBD1	-	TRBV7-6	CASSFRQGGDEQYF	TGTGCCAGCAGCTTCCGACAGGGGGGCGACGAGCAGTACTTC
TRBJ2-7	-	-	TRBV18	CASSPSWGDYEQYF	TGTGCCAGCTCACCCTCGTGGGGAGACTACGAGCAGTACTTC
TRBJ2-2	TRBD2	-	TRBV5-1	CASSPPLAGNTGELFF	TGCGCCAGCAGCCCCCCCCTAGCGGGGAACACCGGGGAGCTGTTTTTT
TRBJ2-5	-	-	TRBV7-2	CASSASLGGETQYF	TGTGCCAGCAGCGCGTCCCTAGGTGGGGAGACCCAGTACTTC
TRBJ1-5	TRBD1	-	TRBV10-1	CASSESPGDRDKPQHF	TGCGCCAGCAGTGAGTCCCCGGGAGACAGGGATAAGCCCCAGCATTTT
TRBJ1-5	-	-	TRBV7-2	CASSLQGYSNQPQHF	TGTGCCAGCAGCTTACAGGGCTATAGCAATCAGCCCCAGCATTTT
TRBJ1-5	-	-	TRBV28	CASGPLDKDQPQHF	TGTGCCAGCGGCCCATTGGACAAGGATCAGCCCCAGCATTTT
TRBJ2-2	-	-	TRBV5-1	CASSWGGGGGTGELFF	TGCGCCAGCAGCTGGGGAGGAGGAGGCGGAACCGGGGAGCTGTTTTTT
TRBJ2-1	TRBD1	-	TRBV6-1	CASRPGQGYNEQFF	TGTGCCAGCAGACCGGGACAGGGATACAATGAGCAGTTCTTC
TRBJ2-7	-	once	TRBV9	CASSVGDRYEQYF	TGTGCCAGCAGCGTAGGAGACAGGTACGAGCAGTACTTC
TRBJ2-1	TRBD2	once	TRBV11-3	CASSLGLAASSYNEQFF	TGTGCCAGCAGCTTAGGGCTAGCGGCTAGCTCCTACAATGAGCAGTTCTTC
TRBJ1-3	-	-	TRBV28	CASSFKGGNTIYF	TGTGCCAGCAGTTTTAAGGGGGGAAACACCATATATTTT
TRBJ2-5	TRBD2	-	TRBV9	CASSSRLAGTQYF	TGTGCCAGCAGCTCCCGACTAGCGGGGACCCAGTACTTC
TRBJ2-1	TRBD2	-	TRBV4-2	CASSQDKAGGYNEQFF	TGTGCCAGCAGCCAAGATAAAGCGGGAGGCTACAATGAGCAGTTCTTC
TRBJ1-4	-	-	TRBV27	CASSFSGEKLFF	TGTGCCAGCAGTTTCAGCGGTGAAAAACTGTTTTTT
TRBJ2-3	TRBD1	-	TRBV5-1	CASSLELFRQGLNTQYF	TGCGCCAGCAGCTTGGAGCTTTTTAGACAGGGGCTAAATACGCAGTATTTT
TRBJ1-5	-	-	TRBV27	CASSLIGTGHQPQHF	TGTGCCAGCAGTTTGATAGGTACAGGGCATCAGCCCCAGCATTTT
TRBJ1-2	-	-	TRBV4-1	CASSLNPTGTNYGYTF	TGCGCCAGCAGCCTCAACCCGACAGGAACAAACTATGGCTACACCTTC
TRBJ1-5	-	-	TRBV12-5	CASGANGSNQPQHF	TGTGCTAGTGGTGCCAATGGCAGCAATCAGCCCCAGCATTTT
TRBJ1-5	-	once	TRBV27	CASKSAGAGDQPQHF	TGTGCCAGCAAGTCAGCTGGGGCCGGTGATCAGCCCCAGCATTTT
TRBJ1-3	-	-	TRBV6-5	CASSYLGSSGNTIYF	TGTGCCAGCAGTTATTTGGGGAGCTCTGGAAACACCATATATTTT
TRBJ1-2	-	once	TRBV10-3	CAIRSNPGDGYTF	TGTGCCATCAGATCCAACCCAGGGGATGGCTACACCTTC
TRBJ1-1	TRBD1	-	TRBV6-1	CASSEIVPTGTSNTEAFF	TGTGCCAGCAGTGAAATTGTCCCGACAGGGACATCGAACACTGAAGCTTTCTTT
TRBJ2-5	TRBD2	-	TRBV25-1	CASSVGTRQETQYF	TGTGCCAGCAGTGTCGGGACTAGACAAGAGACCCAGTACTTC
TRBJ2-1	-	-	TRBV27	CASSLTQVFRNEQFF	TGTGCCAGCAGTTTAACACAGGTTTTCCGCAATGAGCAGTTCTTC
TRBJ2-5	TRBD1	-	TRBV7-2	CASSPTGGAFGETQYF	TGTGCCAGCAGCCCCACAGGGGGCGCTTTCGGGGAGACCCAGTACTTC